The text below deals with one TCR beta chain. Its antigen target is currently unknown. No base quality values were provided; no much bigger clone lies one nucleotide off. The sample comes from a study of OX40 agonist ivuxolimab in advanced cancers. At the level of the whole study: Ivuxolimab, which targeted the costimulatory receptor OX40 (CD134), was an agonistic, fully human IgG2 monoclonal antibody. Of the approximately 54 patients in dose escalation, around 20 had hepatocellular carcinoma, some 15 had melanoma, 9 had renal cell carcinoma and 9 had head and neck cancer. The purpose of peripheral TCRbeta sequencing was to test whether ivuxolimab changed TCR sequence diversity and led to clonal T-cell expansion. The paper describes the monotherapy dose-escalation part (N of about 54 patients) of the phase I trial of ivuxolimab. A male proportion of 75% to 85% and a mean age of 60 years, ranging from about 23 to 90, were recorded for the dose-escalation cohort. Partial responses were achieved by three dose-escalation patients, of whom one had hepatocellular carcinoma and two had cutaneous melanoma. Patients were allowed to have had prior anti-PD-1, anti-PD-L1 or anti-CTLA-4 therapy, and approximately 41% of the dose-escalation patients had previously received checkpoint inhibitors. Intravenous ivuxolimab was administered to patients every 2 weeks at six dose levels: 0.01, 0.1, 0.3, 1.5, 3 and 10 mg/kg.

Study-wide conclusions, independent of this receptor: Partial responders in the 0.1-3.0 mg/kg groups had among the lowest normalized peripheral clonal expansion, especially among CD8+ T cells. At doses from 0.1 to 3.0 mg/kg, clonal expansion was seen in both CD4+ and CD8+ blood T cells between baseline and week 6. Low levels of normalized T-cell clonal expansion were also seen in some nonresponding patients. On average, CD8+ T cells showed more expanded clones than CD4+ T cells after ivuxolimab. The antigen specificity of the clonally expanded peripheral T cells was not determined.

Patients with a history of autoimmune disease or receiving systemic immunosuppression were excluded from the trial. Peripheral blood for TCR sequencing was drawn from every dose cohort at baseline, at cycle 4 day 1 and at cycle 7 day 1. The samples were taken from a phase I, first-in-human, multicenter, open-label dose-escalation trial of ivuxolimab. Adults with locally advanced or metastatic head and neck squamous cell, hepatocellular, melanoma or renal cell carcinoma were enrolled in the trial. CD4+ and CD8+ T cells were sorted separately from peripheral blood before TCR sequencing. Genomic DNA was extracted from sorted cells for sequencing of the TCRbeta CDR3 region. TCRbeta CDR3 regions were sequenced using the immunoSEQ Assay. This immuneACCESS table, as held by TCRdb, lists in-frame sequences with V and J called but not all clones. Of the missing ones, under half trace to an unresolved V gene in checked studies; the others have no known cause. This sample comprises over 65,000 clones, 82% of them detected only once. Of the sample, approximately 5.1% falls within the top ten clones.

The starting material was CD4+ or CD8+ T cells sorted from blood, obtained in a trial of the OX40 agonist ivuxolimab. The sequence derives from an adult with an advanced solid tumor such as melanoma, head and neck, liver or kidney cancer.

The DNA sequence is given as TGTGCCAGTAGTATAACCATCCATAGCAATCAGCCCCAGCATTTT. The resulting protein is CASSITIHSNQPQHF. Recombination joined TRBV19 with TRBJ1-5; no D segment can be confidently identified. The cysteine opens and the phenylalanine closes a CDR3 of 15 amino acids. The read is trimmed to its CDR3 DNA, 45 bases read in frame from base 1. Relative to germline, V is 2 bases shorter and J is 0 bases shorter, with 8 bases between their ends. Taken from the germline V gene (reference sequence), the CDR1 and CDR2 loops are LNHDA and SQIVND.